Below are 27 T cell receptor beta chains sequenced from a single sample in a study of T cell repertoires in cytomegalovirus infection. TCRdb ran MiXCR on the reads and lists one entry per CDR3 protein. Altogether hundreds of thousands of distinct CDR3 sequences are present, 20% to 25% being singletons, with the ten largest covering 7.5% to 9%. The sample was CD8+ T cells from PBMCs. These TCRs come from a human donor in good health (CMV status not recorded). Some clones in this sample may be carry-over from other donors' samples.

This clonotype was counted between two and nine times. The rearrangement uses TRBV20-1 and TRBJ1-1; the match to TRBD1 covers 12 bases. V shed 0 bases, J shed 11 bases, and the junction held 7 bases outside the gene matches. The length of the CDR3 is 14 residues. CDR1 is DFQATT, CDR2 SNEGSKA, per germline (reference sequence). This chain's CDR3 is CSARDWDRGREAFF. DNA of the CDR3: TGCAGTGCTAGAGACTGGGACAGGGGGCGCGAGGCTTTCTTT.

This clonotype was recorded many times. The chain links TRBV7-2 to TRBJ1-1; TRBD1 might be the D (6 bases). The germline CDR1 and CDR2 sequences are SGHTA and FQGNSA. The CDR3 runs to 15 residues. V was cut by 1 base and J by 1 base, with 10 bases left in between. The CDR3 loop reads CASSLVDRRNTEAFF. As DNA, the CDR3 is TGTGCCAGCAGCTTAGTTGACAGGCGGAACACTGAAGCTTTCTTT. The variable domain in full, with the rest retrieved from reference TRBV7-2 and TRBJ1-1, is GAGVSQSPSNKVTEKGKDVELRCDPISGHTALYWYRQSLGQGLEFLIYFQGNSAPDKSGLPSDRFSAERTGGSVSTLTIQRTQQEDSAVYLCASSLVDRRNTEAFFGQGTRLTVV.

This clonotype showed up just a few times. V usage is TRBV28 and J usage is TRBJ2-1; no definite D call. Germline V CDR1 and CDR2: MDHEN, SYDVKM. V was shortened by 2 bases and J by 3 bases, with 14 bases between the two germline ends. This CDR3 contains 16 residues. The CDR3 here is CASSLVRSSIYNEQFF. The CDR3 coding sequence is TGTGCCAGCAGTTTAGTAAGGAGTTCGATCTACAATGAGCAGTTCTTC.

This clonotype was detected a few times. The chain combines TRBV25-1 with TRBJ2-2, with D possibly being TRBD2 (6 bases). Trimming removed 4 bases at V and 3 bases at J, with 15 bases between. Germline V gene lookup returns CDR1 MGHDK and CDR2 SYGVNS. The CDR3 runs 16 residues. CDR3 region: CASSVKGGKDTGELFF. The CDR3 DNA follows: TGTGCCAGCAGTGTAAAAGGAGGGAAGGACACCGGGGAGCTGTTTTTT.

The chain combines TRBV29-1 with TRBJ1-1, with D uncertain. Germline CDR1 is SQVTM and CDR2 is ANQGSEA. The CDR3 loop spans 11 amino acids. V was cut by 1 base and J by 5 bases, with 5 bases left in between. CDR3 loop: CSVEGRTEAFF. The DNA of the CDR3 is TGCAGCGTTGAAGGGCGTACTGAAGCTTTCTTT.

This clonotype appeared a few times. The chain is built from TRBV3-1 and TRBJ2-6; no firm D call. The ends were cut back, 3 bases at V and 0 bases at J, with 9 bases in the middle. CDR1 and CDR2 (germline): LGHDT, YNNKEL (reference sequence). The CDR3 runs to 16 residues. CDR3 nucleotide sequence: TGTGCCAGCAGCCATGTTTGGAACTCTGGGGCCAACGTCCTGACTTTC. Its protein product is CASSHVWNSGANVLTF.

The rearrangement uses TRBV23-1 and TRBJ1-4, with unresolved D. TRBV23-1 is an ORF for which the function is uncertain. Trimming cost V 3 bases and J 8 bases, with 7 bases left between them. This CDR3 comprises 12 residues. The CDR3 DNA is TGCGCCAGCAGTCAGGGTGGGGAAAAACTGTTTTTT. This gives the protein CASSQGGEKLFF.

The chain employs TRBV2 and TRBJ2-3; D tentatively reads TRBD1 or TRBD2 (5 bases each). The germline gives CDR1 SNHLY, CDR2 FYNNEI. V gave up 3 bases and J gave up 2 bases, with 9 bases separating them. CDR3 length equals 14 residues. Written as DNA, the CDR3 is TGTGCCAGCAGTGAGAGGGGCCACACAGATACGCAGTATTTT. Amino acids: CASSERGHTDTQYF.

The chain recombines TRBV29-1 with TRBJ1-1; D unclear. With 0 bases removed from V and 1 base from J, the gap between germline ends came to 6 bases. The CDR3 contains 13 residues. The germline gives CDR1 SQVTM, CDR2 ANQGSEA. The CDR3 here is CSVEEEGNTEAFF. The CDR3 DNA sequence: TGCAGCGTTGAAGAGGAGGGGAACACTGAAGCTTTCTTT. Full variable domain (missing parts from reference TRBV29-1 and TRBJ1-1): SAVISQKPSRDICQRGTSLTIQCQVDSQVTMMFWYRQQPGQSLTLIATANQGSEATYESGFVIDKFPISRPNLTFSTLTVSNMSPEDSSIYLCSVEEEGNTEAFFGQGTRLTVV.

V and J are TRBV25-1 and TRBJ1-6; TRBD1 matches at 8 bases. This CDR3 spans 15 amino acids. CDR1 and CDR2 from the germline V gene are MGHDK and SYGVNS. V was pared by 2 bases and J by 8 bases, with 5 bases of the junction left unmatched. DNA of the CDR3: TGTGCCAGCAGTGAACCGGACAGGGAGGATTCACCCCTCCACTTT. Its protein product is CASSEPDREDSPLHF. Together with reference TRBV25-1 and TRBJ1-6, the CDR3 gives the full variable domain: EADIYQTPRYLVIGTGKKITLECSQTMGHDKMYWYQQDPGMELHLIHYSYGVNSTEKGDLSSESTVSRIRTEHFPLTLESARPSHTSQYLCASSEPDREDSPLHFGNGTRLTVT.

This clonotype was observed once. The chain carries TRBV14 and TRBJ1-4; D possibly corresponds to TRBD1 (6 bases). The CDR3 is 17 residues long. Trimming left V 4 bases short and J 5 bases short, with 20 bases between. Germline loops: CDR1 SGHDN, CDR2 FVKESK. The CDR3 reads CASSLLQTGYRNEKLFF. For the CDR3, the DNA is TGTGCCAGCAGCCTCCTCCAAACAGGGTACCGGAATGAAAAACTGTTTTTT.

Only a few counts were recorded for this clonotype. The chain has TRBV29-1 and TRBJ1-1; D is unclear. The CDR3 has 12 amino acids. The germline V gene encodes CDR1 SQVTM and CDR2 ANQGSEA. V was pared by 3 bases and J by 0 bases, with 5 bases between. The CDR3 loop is CSVDPLNTEAFF. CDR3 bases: TGCAGCGTTGACCCACTGAACACTGAAGCTTTCTTT.

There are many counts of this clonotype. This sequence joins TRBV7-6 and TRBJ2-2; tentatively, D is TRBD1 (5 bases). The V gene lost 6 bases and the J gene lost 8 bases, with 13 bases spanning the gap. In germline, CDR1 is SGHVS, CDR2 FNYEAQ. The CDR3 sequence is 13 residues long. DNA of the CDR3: TGTGCCAGCAGAGACAGTCCCAGTGGGGAGCTGTTTTTT. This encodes CASRDSPSGELFF.

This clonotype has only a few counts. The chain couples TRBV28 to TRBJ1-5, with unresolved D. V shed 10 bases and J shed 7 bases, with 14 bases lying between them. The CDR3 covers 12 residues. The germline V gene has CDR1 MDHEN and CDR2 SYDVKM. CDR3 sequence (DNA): TGTGCCACTGAACCGGGTGGGCAGCCCCAGCATTTT. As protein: CATEPGGQPQHF.

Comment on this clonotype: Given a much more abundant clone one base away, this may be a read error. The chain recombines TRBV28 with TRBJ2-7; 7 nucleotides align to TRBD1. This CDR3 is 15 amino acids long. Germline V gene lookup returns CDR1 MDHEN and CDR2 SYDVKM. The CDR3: CARSLDRWGYYEQYF. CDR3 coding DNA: TGTGCCAGGAGTTTGGACAGGTGGGGGTACTACGAGCAGTACTTC.

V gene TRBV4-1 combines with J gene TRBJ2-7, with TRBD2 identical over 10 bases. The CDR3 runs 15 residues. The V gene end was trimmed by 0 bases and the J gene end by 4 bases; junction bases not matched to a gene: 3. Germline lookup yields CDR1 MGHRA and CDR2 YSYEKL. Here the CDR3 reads CASSQDPSGGYEQYF. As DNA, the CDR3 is TGCGCCAGCAGCCAAGACCCTAGCGGGGGATACGAGCAGTACTTC.

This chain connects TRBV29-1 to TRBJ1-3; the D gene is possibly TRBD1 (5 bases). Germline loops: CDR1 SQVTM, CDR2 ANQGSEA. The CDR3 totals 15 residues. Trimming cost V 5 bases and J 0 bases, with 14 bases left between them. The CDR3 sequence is CSVLRGTSSGNTIYF. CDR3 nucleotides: TGCAGCGTTCTCCGGGGCACCAGCTCTGGAAACACCATATATTTT.

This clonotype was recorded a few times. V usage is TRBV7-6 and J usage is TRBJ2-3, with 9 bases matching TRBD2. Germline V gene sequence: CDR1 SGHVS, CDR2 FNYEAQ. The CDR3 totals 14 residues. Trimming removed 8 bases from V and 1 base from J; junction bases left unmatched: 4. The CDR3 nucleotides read TGTGCCAGCCGCAGACTAGCGGGCACAGATACGCAGTATTTT. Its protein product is CASRRLAGTDTQYF. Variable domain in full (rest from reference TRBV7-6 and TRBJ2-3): GAGVSQSPRYKVTKRGQDVALRCDPISGHVSLYWYRQALGQGPEFLTYFNYEAQQDKSGLPNDRFSAERPEGSISTLTIQRTEQRDSAMYRCASRRLAGTDTQYFGPGTRLTVL.

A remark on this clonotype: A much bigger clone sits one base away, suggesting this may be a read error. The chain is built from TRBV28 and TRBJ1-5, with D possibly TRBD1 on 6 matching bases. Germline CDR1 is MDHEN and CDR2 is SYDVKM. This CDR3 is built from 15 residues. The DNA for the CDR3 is TGTGCCAACAGTCCTACACAGGGAGCGGATCAGCCCCAGCATTTT. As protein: CANSPTQGADQPQHF. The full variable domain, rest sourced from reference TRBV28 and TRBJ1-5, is DVKVTQSSRYLVKRTGEKVFLECVQDMDHENMFWYRQDPGLGLRLIYFSYDVKMKEKGDIPEGYSVSREKKERFSLILESASTNQTSMYLCANSPTQGADQPQHFGDGTRLSIL.

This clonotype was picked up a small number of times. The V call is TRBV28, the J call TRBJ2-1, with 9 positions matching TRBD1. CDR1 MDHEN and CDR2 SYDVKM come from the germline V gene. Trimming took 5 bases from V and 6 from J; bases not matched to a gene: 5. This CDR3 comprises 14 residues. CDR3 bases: TGTGCCAGCAGTAACAGGGGGCCGGGCAATGAGCAGTTCTTC. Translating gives CASSNRGPGNEQFF. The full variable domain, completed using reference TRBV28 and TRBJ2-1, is DVKVTQSSRYLVKRTGEKVFLECVQDMDHENMFWYRQDPGLGLRLIYFSYDVKMKEKGDIPEGYSVSREKKERFSLILESASTNQTSMYLCASSNRGPGNEQFFGPGTRLTVL.

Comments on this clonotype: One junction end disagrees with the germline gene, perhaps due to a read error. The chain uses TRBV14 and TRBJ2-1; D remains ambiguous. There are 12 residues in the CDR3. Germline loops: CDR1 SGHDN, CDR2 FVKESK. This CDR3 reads CVSSHFYNEQFF. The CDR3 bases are TGTGTCAGCAGCCATTTTTACAATGAGCAGTTCTTC.

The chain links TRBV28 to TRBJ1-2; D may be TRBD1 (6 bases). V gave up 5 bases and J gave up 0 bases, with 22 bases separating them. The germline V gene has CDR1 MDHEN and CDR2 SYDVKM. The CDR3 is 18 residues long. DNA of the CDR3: TGTGCCAGCAGTCCCACGGGAGCAGGGGATTTAGCTAACTATGGCTACACCTTC. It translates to CASSPTGAGDLANYGYTF.

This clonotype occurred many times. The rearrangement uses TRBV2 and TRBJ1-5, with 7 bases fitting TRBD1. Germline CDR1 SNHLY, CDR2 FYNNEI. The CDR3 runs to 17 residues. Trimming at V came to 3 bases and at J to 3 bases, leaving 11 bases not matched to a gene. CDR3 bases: TGTGCCAGCAGTGACCTAGCCCGGGACAGATTCAATCAGCCCCAGCATTTT. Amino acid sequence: CASSDLARDRFNQPQHF.

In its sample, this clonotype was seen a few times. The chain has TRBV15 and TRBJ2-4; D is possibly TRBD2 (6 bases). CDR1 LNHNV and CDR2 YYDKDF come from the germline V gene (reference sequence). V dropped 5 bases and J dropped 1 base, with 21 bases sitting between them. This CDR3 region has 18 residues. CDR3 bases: TGTGCCACCAGCGGGGACTCCTGGGGCTTTAAGGCCAAAAACATTCAGTACTTC. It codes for CATSGDSWGFKAKNIQYF.

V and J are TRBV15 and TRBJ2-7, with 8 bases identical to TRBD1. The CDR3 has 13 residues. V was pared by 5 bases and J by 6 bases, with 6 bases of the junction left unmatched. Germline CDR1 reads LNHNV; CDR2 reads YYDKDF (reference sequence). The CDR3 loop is CATSPPGTGEQYF. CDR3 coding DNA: TGTGCCACCAGCCCTCCTGGGACAGGCGAGCAGTACTTC.

CDR3 amino acids: CSVPRDRGSRYGYTF. For the CDR3, the DNA is TGCAGCGTTCCGCGGGACAGGGGATCTCGCTATGGCTACACCTTC. The rearrangement uses TRBV29-1 and TRBJ1-2, with 10 bases identical to TRBD1. The J segment lost 4 bases and the V segment lost 5 bases, leaving 10 bases of the junction unmatched. CDR1 and CDR2 (germline): SQVTM, ANQGSEA. This CDR3 is built from 15 residues.

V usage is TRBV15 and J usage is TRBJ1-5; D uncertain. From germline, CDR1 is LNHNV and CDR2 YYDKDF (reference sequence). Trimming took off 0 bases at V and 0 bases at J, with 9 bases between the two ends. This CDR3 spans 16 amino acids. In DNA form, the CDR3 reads TGTGCCACCAGCAGAGATGGTTGGTATAGCAATCAGCCCCAGCATTTT. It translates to CATSRDGWYSNQPQHF.